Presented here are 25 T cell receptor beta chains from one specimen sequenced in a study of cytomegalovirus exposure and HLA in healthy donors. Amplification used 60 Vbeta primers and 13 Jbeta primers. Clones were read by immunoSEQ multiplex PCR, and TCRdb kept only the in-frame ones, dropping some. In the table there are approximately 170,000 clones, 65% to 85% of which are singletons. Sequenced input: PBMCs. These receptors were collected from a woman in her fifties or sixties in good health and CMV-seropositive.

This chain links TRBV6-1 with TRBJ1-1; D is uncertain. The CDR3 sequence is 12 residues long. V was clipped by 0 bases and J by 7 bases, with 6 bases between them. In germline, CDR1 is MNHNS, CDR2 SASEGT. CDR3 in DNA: TGTGCCAGCAGTGAAGCGGGGAGTGAAGCTTTCTTT. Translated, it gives CASSEAGSEAFF.

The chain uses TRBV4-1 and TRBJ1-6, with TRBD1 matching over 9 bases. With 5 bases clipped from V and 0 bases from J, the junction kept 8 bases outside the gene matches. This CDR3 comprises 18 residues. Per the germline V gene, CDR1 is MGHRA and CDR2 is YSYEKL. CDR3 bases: TGCGCCAGCAGCAGCCGGGACAGGGAGAGCTCCTATAATTCACCCCTCCACTTT. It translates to CASSSRDRESSYNSPLHF.

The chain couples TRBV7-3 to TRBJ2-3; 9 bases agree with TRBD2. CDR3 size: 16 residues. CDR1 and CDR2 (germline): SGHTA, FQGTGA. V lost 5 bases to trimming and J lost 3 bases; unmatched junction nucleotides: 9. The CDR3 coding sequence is TGTGCCAGCAGCCGTCGTAGCGGGAGCGGTACAGATACGCAGTATTTT. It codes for CASSRRSGSGTDTQYF.

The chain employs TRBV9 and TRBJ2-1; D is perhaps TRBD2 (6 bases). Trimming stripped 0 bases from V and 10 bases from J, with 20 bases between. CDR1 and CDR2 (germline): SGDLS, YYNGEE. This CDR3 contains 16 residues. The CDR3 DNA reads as TGTGCCAGCAGCGTAGTCTCTAGCGCAAGTGGAGGGGAGCAGTTCTTC. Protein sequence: CASSVVSSASGGEQFF.

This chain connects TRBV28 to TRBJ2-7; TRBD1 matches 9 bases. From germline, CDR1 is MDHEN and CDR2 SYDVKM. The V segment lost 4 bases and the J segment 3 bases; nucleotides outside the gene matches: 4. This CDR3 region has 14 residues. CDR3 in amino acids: CASSSPGQGYEQYF. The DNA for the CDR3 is TGTGCCAGCAGTTCCCCGGGACAGGGCTACGAGCAGTACTTC.

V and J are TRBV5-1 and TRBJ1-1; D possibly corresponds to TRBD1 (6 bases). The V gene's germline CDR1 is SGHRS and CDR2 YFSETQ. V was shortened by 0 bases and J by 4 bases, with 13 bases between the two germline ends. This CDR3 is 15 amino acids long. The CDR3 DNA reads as TGCGCCAGCAGCTTGGTGGAGGGGGGGGGCACTGAAGCTTTCTTT. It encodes CASSLVEGGGTEAFF.

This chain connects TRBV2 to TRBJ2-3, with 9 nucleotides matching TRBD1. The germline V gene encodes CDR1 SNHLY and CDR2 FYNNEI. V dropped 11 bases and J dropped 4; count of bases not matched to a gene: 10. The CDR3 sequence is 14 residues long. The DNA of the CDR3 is TGTGCCCCCCTGGGACAGGGCCCCGCAGATACGCAGTATTTT. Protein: CAPLGQGPADTQYF.

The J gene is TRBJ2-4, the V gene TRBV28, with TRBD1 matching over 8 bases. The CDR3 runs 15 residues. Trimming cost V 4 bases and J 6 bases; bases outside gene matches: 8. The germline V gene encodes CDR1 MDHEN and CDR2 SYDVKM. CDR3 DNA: TGTGCCAGCAGTTCCCCGCAGGGGGCAGTAAACATTCAGTACTTC. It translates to CASSSPQGAVNIQYF. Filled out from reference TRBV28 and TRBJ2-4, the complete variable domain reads DVKVTQSSRYLVKRTGEKVFLECVQDMDHENMFWYRQDPGLGLRLIYFSYDVKMKEKGDIPEGYSVSREKKERFSLILESASTNQTSMYLCASSSPQGAVNIQYFGAGTRLSVL.

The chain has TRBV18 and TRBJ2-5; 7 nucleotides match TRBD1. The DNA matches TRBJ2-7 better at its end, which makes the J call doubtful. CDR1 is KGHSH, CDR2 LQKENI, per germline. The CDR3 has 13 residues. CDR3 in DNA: TGTGCCAGCTCCCCCGGGACAGATTACGAGCAGTACTTC. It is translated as CASSPGTDYEQYF.

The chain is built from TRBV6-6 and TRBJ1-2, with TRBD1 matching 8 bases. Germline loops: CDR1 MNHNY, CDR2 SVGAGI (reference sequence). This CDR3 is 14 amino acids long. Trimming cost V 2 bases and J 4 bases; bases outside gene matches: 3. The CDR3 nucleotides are TGTGCCAGCAGTTACATGGGACAGGCCTATGGCTACACCTTC. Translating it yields CASSYMGQAYGYTF.

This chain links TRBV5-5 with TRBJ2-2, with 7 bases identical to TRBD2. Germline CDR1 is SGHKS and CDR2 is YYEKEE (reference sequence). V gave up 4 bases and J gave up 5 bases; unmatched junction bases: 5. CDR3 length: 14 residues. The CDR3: CASSTRGGTGELFF. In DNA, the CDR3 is TGTGCCAGCAGCACCCGCGGGGGTACCGGGGAGCTGTTTTTT.

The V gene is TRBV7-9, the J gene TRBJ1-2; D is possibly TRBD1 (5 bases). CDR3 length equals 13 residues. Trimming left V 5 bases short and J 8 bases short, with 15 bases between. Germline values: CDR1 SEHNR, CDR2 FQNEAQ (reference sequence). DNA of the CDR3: TGTGCCAGCAGCCCCCAGACGGGGGGGGGCTACACCTTC. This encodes CASSPQTGGGYTF.

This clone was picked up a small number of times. The CDR3 region has the DNA TGTGCCAGCAGCCCGCAGGGGGCCCTCACTGAAGCTTTCTTT. Its translation: CASSPQGALTEAFF. The chain has TRBV7-9 and TRBJ1-1; 8 nucleotides match TRBD1. The J segment lost 4 bases and the V segment lost 5 bases, leaving 6 bases of the junction unmatched. The CDR3 has 14 amino acids. Germline values: CDR1 SEHNR, CDR2 FQNEAQ (reference sequence). The entire variable domain, with the rest obtained from reference TRBV7-9 and TRBJ1-1, is as follows: DTGVSQNPRHKITKRGQNVTFRCDPISEHNRLYWYRQTLGQGPEFLTYFQNEAQLEKSRLLSDRFSAERPKGSFSTLEIQRTEQGDSAMYLCASSPQGALTEAFFGQGTRLTVV.

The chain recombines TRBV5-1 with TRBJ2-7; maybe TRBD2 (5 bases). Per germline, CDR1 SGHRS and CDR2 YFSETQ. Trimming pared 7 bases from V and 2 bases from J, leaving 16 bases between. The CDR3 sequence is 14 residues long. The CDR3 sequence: CASASRLATYEQYF. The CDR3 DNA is TGCGCCAGCGCCTCCCGGCTAGCAACCTACGAGCAGTACTTC.

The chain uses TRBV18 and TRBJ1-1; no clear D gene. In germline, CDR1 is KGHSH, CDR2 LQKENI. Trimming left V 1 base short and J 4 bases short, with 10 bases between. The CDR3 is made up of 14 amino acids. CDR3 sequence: CASSPQEVSTEAFF. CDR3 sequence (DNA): TGTGCCAGCTCACCACAGGAGGTCAGCACTGAAGCTTTCTTT. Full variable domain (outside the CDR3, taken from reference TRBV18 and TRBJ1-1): NAGVMQNPRHLVRRRGQEARLRCSPMKGHSHVYWYRQLPEEGLKFMVYLQKENIIDESGMPKERFSAEFPKEGPSILRIQQVVRGDSAAYFCASSPQEVSTEAFFGQGTRLTVV.

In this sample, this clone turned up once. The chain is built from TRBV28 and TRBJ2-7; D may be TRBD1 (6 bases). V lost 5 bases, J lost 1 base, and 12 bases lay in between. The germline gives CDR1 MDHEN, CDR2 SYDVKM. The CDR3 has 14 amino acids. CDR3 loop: CASSRTGTSYEQYF. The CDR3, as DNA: TGTGCCAGCAGTCGCACGGGGACATCCTACGAGCAGTACTTC.

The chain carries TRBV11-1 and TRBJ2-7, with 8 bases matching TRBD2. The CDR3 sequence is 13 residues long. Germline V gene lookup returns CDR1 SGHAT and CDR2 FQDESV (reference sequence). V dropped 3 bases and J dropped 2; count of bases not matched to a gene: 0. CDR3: CASSLTSAYEQYF. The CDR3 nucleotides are TGTGCCAGCAGCTTGACTAGCGCCTACGAGCAGTACTTC.

CDR3 sequence reads: CASMRDRVNTGELFF. CDR3 nucleotide sequence: TGCGCCAGCATGAGGGACAGGGTGAACACCGGGGAGCTGTTTTTT. This chain uses TRBV5-1 with TRBJ2-2, with 9 bases matching TRBD1. V trimming: 6 bases; J trimming: 1 base; junction bases outside the gene matches: 4. The CDR3 consists of 15 residues. CDR1 and CDR2 (germline): SGHRS, YFSETQ.

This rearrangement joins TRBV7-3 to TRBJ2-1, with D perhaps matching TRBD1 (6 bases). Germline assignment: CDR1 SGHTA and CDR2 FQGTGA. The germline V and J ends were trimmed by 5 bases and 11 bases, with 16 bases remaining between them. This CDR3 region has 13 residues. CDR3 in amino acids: CASSPQRTAKQFF. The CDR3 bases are TGTGCCAGCAGCCCTCAACGGACAGCCAAGCAGTTCTTC.

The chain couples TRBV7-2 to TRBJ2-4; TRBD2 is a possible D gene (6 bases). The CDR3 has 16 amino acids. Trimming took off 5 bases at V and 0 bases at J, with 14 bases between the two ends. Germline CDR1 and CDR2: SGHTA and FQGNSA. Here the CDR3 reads CASSHPAGLAKNIQYF. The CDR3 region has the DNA TGTGCCAGCAGCCACCCGGCGGGGCTAGCCAAAAACATTCAGTACTTC.

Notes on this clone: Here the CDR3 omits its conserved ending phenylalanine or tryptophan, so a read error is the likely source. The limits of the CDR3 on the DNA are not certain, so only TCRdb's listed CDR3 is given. The CDR3 reads CASSFPGQGSWGV. The J gene is TRBJ1-2, the V gene TRBV5-4; TRBD1, the D gene given by the table, was not confirmed from the DNA. In germline, CDR1 is SGHNT, CDR2 YYREEE (reference sequence). Inclusive of both ends, the CDR3 amounts to 13 amino acids.

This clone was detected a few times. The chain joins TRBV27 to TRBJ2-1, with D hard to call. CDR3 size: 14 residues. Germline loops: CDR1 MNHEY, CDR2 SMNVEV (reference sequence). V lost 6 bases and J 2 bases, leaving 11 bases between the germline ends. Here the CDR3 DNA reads TGTGCCAGCAGCGAGGAAGGAACCTACAATGAGCAGTTCTTC. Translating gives CASSEEGTYNEQFF.

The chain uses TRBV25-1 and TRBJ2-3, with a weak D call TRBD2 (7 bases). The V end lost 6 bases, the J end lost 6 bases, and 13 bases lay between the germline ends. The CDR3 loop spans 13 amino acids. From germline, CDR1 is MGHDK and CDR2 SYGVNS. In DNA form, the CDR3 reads TGTGCCAGCAGGAAGGGGGGGCCCGATACGCAGTATTTT. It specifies CASRKGGPDTQYF.

The chain's CDR3 is CASSQDQGRGGFNEQFF. As DNA, the CDR3 is TGCGCCAGCAGCCAAGATCAGGGGCGGGGGGGGTTCAATGAGCAGTTCTTC. The rearrangement uses TRBV4-1 and TRBJ2-1, with 9 bases matching TRBD2. Germline CDR1 is MGHRA and CDR2 is YSYEKL. The CDR3 contains 17 residues. The V segment lost 0 bases and the J segment 6 bases; nucleotides outside the gene matches: 9.

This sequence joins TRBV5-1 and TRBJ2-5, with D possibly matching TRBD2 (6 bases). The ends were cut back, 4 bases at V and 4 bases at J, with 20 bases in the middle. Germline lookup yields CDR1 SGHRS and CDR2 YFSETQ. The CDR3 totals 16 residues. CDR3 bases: TGCGCCAGCAGCCCGGGAGTGCGGGACCCCCGAGAGACCCAGTACTTC. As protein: CASSPGVRDPRETQYF.